The 13 T cell receptor beta chains below were found in one sample sequenced in a study of blood T cells in healthy people across ages. It was with a sample-barcoded 5' primer and a J-beta primer mix that a second PCR of roughly 6 to 12 cycles was run. MiXCR, applied by TCRdb to the 5' RACE reads, yields one record per CDR3 protein. The repertoire has 1.5 million to 2 million distinct CDR3 sequences, 30% to 35% of them found once; the top ten carry roughly 12%. The sample taken for sequencing was blood. These receptors came from a woman in her thirties in good health.

The genes are TRBV20-1 and TRBJ2-2; 7 bases map to TRBD2. This CDR3 region has 16 residues. Germline CDR1 reads DFQATT; CDR2 reads SNEGSKA (reference sequence). Trimming at V came to 0 bases and at J to 7 bases, leaving 11 bases not matched to a gene. The CDR3 nucleotides are TGCAGTGCTAGAGATCCCCGCGGGAGTAAAGGCGGGGAGCTGTTTTTT. This sequence encodes CSARDPRGSKGGELFF.

V usage is TRBV20-1 and J usage is TRBJ2-3, with 8 bases lining up with TRBD2. Looked up from germline, CDR1 is DFQATT and CDR2 is SNEGSKA (reference sequence). Trimming at V came to 2 bases and at J to 4 bases, leaving 8 bases not matched to a gene. CDR3 length: 15 residues. DNA of the CDR3: TGCAGTGCTAGACACTTTGCGGGAGGATCAGATACGCAGTATTTT. Translating it yields CSARHFAGGSDTQYF.

The chain links TRBV10-3 to TRBJ1-2, with a possible D match to TRBD1 (5 bases). Trimming cost V 0 bases and J 3 bases, with 11 bases left between them. The germline gives CDR1 ENHRY, CDR2 SYGVKD. The CDR3 contains 15 residues. The CDR3 DNA follows: TGTGCCATCAGTGAGTCGAACCCGGGGGACTATGGCTACACCTTC. Translated: CAISESNPGDYGYTF.

V gene TRBV18 combines with J gene TRBJ1-1; TRBD1 matches 7 bases. CDR3 length: 16 residues. Germline loops: CDR1 KGHSH, CDR2 LQKENI. The junction had 11 bases not matched to a gene; V was cut back by 3 bases and J by 4 bases. CDR3 protein: CASSPQKTGVVTEAFF. CDR3 bases: TGTGCCAGCTCACCGCAAAAAACAGGGGTTGTCACTGAAGCTTTCTTT.

This clonotype was picked up many times. V usage is TRBV20-1 and J usage is TRBJ2-7; 8 bases agree with TRBD1. The end of the DNA is better explained by TRBJ2-5, so the J call may be wrong. Germline V gene sequence: CDR1 DFQATT, CDR2 SNEGSKA (reference sequence). The CDR3 runs 15 residues. CDR3 in DNA: TGCAGTGCTAGCACTGGGACAGGCAAACAGGGGACCCAGTACTTC. Its translation is CSASTGTGKQGTQYF.

This chain joins TRBV7-9 and TRBJ1-1; maybe TRBD1 (5 bases). CDR3 size: 17 residues. Between the trimmed V and J ends, which lost 5 bases and 0 bases, there was a span of 19 bases. CDR1 and CDR2 (germline): SEHNR, FQNEAQ (reference sequence). The CDR3 DNA sequence: TGTGCCAGCAGCCTAAGCACCCTAAGACAGTTGAACACTGAAGCTTTCTTT. This gives the protein CASSLSTLRQLNTEAFF. The variable domain in full, completed from reference TRBV7-9 and TRBJ1-1, reads DTGVSQNPRHKITKRGQNVTFRCDPISEHNRLYWYRQTLGQGPEFLTYFQNEAQLEKSRLLSDRFSAERPKGSFSTLEIQRTEQGDSAMYLCASSLSTLRQLNTEAFFGQGTRLTVV.

The chain combines TRBV7-9 with TRBJ1-1; no definite D call. The length of the CDR3 is 15 residues. CDR1 is SEHNR, CDR2 FQNEAQ, per germline (reference sequence). With 5 bases removed from V and 5 bases from J, the gap between germline ends came to 18 bases. This CDR3 reads CASSAAAWLETEAFF. CDR3 nucleotide sequence: TGTGCCAGCAGCGCCGCCGCCTGGTTAGAGACTGAAGCTTTCTTT.

This clonotype was counted a single time. V and J are TRBV11-2 and TRBJ2-5, with no clear D. The assigned J gene may be wrong: the sequence end matches TRBJ2-7 better. Germline lookup yields CDR1 SGHAT and CDR2 FQNNGV. The CDR3 has 15 residues. The CDR3 spells CASSLSRLYSYEQYF. CDR3 in DNA: TGTGCCAGCTCACTTAGCAGGCTTTACAGTTACGAGCAGTACTTC.

The rearrangement uses TRBV7-2 and TRBJ1-3; TRBD1 is a possible D gene (5 bases). There are 16 residues in the CDR3. Trimming removed 2 bases at V and 0 bases at J, with 11 bases between. CDR1 is SGHTA and CDR2 is FQGNSA in the germline V gene. CDR3 in amino acids: CASSLYTGHSGNTIYF. The CDR3 DNA is TGTGCCAGCAGCTTATACACGGGGCACTCTGGAAACACCATATATTTT. The full variable domain, rest sourced from reference TRBV7-2 and TRBJ1-3, is GAGVSQSPSNKVTEKGKDVELRCDPISGHTALYWYRQSLGQGLEFLIYFQGNSAPDKSGLPSDRFSAERTGGSVSTLTIQRTQQEDSAVYLCASSLYTGHSGNTIYFGEGSWLTVV.

There are many counts of this clonotype. The rearrangement joins TRBV4-1 to TRBJ2-1; TRBD2 agrees at 11 bases. After removal of 3 bases from V and 4 bases from J, the junction contained 5 bases not matched to a gene. Germline V CDR1 and CDR2: MGHRA, YSYEKL. The CDR3 has 16 amino acids. Here the CDR3 reads CASSHLGLAEYNEQFF. CDR3 DNA: TGCGCCAGCAGCCACTTGGGACTAGCGGAATACAATGAGCAGTTCTTC.

This clonotype appeared a few times. This sequence joins TRBV6-1 and TRBJ1-5; 8 bases are shared with TRBD1. Germline CDR1 is MNHNS and CDR2 is SASEGT. The trim removed 6 bases at V and 6 bases at J, leaving 7 bases unmatched. CDR3 length: 14 residues. The CDR3: CASRGQGLGQPQHF. CDR3 sequence (DNA): TGTGCCAGCAGAGGACAGGGTTTGGGTCAGCCCCAGCATTTT.

This clonotype was seen repeatedly, ten times or more. This chain uses TRBV20-1 with TRBJ2-4; 11 bases align to TRBD2. The CDR3 loop spans 14 amino acids. Germline loops: CDR1 DFQATT, CDR2 SNEGSKA (reference sequence). J gave up 6 bases and V 7 bases, and 8 bases lay outside the gene matches. The CDR3 nucleotides are TGCAGTGTCCCCCTGGGACTAGCGGTAAACATTCAGTACTTC. It specifies CSVPLGLAVNIQYF.

In its sample, this clonotype was seen once. The chain uses TRBV6-1 and TRBJ1-3; 9 bases are shared with TRBD1. The CDR3 runs to 13 residues. Germline CDR1 is MNHNS and CDR2 is SASEGT. V trimming: 6 bases; J trimming: 9 bases; junction bases outside the gene matches: 6. The CDR3: CASRTTGGFTIYF. CDR3 in DNA: TGTGCCAGCAGGACGACAGGGGGTTTCACCATATATTTT.